This section outlines one TCR beta chain sequence together with its context. The antigen remains unidentified. TCRdb's copy holds only in-frame clones and misses some; the assay was immunoSEQ multiplex PCR. The sample contains 75,000 to 90,000 clones, less than 85% of which appear only once. Trimming took off 7 bases at V and 3 bases at J, with 16 bases between the two ends. The CDR3 length is 14 residues. The germline V gene has CDR1 MDHEN and CDR2 SYDVKM. The data are from a study of cytotoxic CD8 clonotypes in ibrutinib-treated CLL. Study summary: A median about twelve months of treatment, range 6 to 36, preceded the collection of response samples.

General study findings and limits: Timing of sampling differed between sustained-remission and progressing patients.

TCR beta library input comprised roughly 1.8 micrograms of genomic DNA from cryopreserved PBMCs. This TCR derives from a human donor with chronic lymphocytic leukemia. The V call is TRBV28, the J call TRBJ2-7; no definite D call. The sequencing used PBMCs, collected after 24 months of ibrutinib treatment. The CDR3 nucleotides read TGTGCCAGCACCCCTCGAATGTATCTCTACGAGCAGTACTTC. It specifies CASTPRMYLYEQYF.